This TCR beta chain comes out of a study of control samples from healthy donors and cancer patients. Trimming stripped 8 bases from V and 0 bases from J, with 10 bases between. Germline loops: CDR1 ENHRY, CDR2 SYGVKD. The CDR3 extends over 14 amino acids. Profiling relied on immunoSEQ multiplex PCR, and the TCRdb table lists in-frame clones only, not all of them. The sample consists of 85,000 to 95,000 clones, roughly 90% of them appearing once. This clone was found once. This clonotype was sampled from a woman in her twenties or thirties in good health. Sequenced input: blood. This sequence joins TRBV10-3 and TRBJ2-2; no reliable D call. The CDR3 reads CAIRAEPNTGELFF. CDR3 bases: TGTGCCATCCGGGCTGAGCCGAACACCGGGGAGCTGTTTTTT.